The 27 T cell receptor beta chains below all came from one sample that was sequenced in a study of cytomegalovirus exposure and HLA in healthy donors (dated by TCRdb to 2016 to 2017). The protocol used for the library was the immunoSEQ multiplex PCR assay. For the multiplex PCR, a mixture combining 60 forward primers for TCR Vbeta segments and 13 reverse primers for TCR Jbeta segments was used. TCRdb re-hosts the immuneACCESS table, in-frame sequences only. Its copies lack some clones; in the studies checked, an unresolved V gene accounts for under half of them, and the cause for the rest is not known. This sample has over 200,000 clones in its table, and over 75% of those were observed once. The ten largest account for 1.5% to 2% of the sample. The sequenced sample was PBMCs. The receptor source for this set is a male donor in good health and CMV-seronegative.

This rearrangement joins TRBV27 to TRBJ2-5, with 10 bases identical to TRBD1. The germline V gene has CDR1 MNHEY and CDR2 SMNVEV (reference sequence). V dropped 7 bases and J dropped 5; count of bases not matched to a gene: 4. CDR3 size: 13 residues. The CDR3 sequence: CASKDRGEETQYF. CDR3 bases: TGTGCCAGCAAGGACAGGGGGGAGGAGACCCAGTACTTC.

The rearrangement joins TRBV4-3 to TRBJ2-7, with a tentative D call TRBD2 (7 bases). Per the germline V gene, CDR1 is LGHNA and CDR2 is YSLEER. This CDR3 has 14 amino acids. V was pared by 1 base and J by 7 bases, with 14 bases between. In DNA form, the CDR3 reads TGCGCCAGCAGCCAAGTTGGGGGGGGCGGGGAGCAGTACTTC. Amino acids: CASSQVGGGGEQYF.

This clone was recorded only once. This sequence joins TRBV5-1 and TRBJ2-1, with TRBD1 as a possible D gene (5 bases). Trimming took 1 base from V and 7 from J, leaving 9 bases between them. The germline V gene encodes CDR1 SGHRS and CDR2 YFSETQ. CDR3 size: 13 residues. As DNA, the CDR3 is TGCGCCAGCAGCTTGTCAGGGTTGAATGAGCAGTTCTTC. Translating gives CASSLSGLNEQFF. Complete variable domain (other parts from reference TRBV5-1 and TRBJ2-1): KAGVTQTPRYLIKTRGQQVTLSCSPISGHRSVSWYQQTPGQGLQFLFEYFSETQRNKGNFPGRFSGRQFSNSRSEMNVSTLELGDSALYLCASSLSGLNEQFFGPGTRLTVL.

The chain has TRBV5-8 and TRBJ2-5; 9 bases agree with TRBD2. The J call may not be correct, given that the DNA end is closer to TRBJ2-7. Germline lookup yields CDR1 SGHTS and CDR2 YDEGEE. This CDR3 region has 16 residues. CDR3 residues: CASSLAGAGGSTEQYF. The DNA for the CDR3 is TGTGCCAGCAGCTTGGCCGGGGCGGGGGGGTCCACCGAGCAGTACTTC.

This clone was recorded a few times. The chain is built from TRBV15 and TRBJ1-2; 8 bases fit TRBD1. The CDR3 consists of 16 residues. Trimming took 1 base from V and 4 from J; bases not matched to a gene: 8. Germline CDR1 LNHNV, CDR2 YYDKDF (reference sequence). The CDR3 coding sequence is TGTGCCACCAGCAGAGGGGAGCAGGGGGCTGGCTATGGCTACACCTTC. Translating it yields CATSRGEQGAGYGYTF. Filled out from reference TRBV15 and TRBJ1-2, the complete variable domain reads DAMVIQNPRYQVTQFGKPVTLSCSQTLNHNVMYWYQQKSSQAPKLLFHYYDKDFNNEADTPDNFQSRRPNTSFCFLDIRSPGLGDTAMYLCATSRGEQGAGYGYTFGSGTRLTVV.

The DNA of the CDR3 is TGTGCCAGCAGCTCGTCCAATTCACCCCTCCACTTT. Translation: CASSSSNSPLHF. This sequence joins TRBV7-8 and TRBJ1-6; no clear D. Trimming pared 4 bases from V and 7 bases from J, leaving 5 bases between. CDR3 length: 12 amino acids. The V gene's germline CDR1 is SGHVS and CDR2 FQNEAQ.

The chain recombines TRBV5-4 with TRBJ2-3, with 8 bases that match TRBD2. V gave up 0 bases and J gave up 6 bases; unmatched junction bases: 9. The CDR3 contains 16 residues. Germline CDR1 and CDR2: SGHNT and YYREEE (reference sequence). CDR3 DNA: TGTGCCAGCAGCTTGGGGGGGGCGGGGGGCCCTGATACGCAGTATTTT. Its protein is CASSLGGAGGPDTQYF. Filled out from reference TRBV5-4 and TRBJ2-3, the complete variable domain reads ETGVTQSPTHLIKTRGQQVTLRCSSQSGHNTVSWYQQALGQGPQFIFQYYREEENGRGNFPPRFSGLQFPNYSSELNVNALELDDSALYLCASSLGGAGGPDTQYFGPGTRLTVL.

This sequence joins TRBV6-6 and TRBJ1-5; 9 bases agree with TRBD1. V trimming: 5 bases; J trimming: 8 bases; junction bases outside the gene matches: 4. This CDR3 spans 13 amino acids. The V gene's germline CDR1 is MNHNY and CDR2 SVGAGI (reference sequence). Here the CDR3 DNA reads TGTGCCAGCAGTCGGACAGGGGTTGAGCCCCAGCATTTT. It translates to CASSRTGVEPQHF.

The chain joins TRBV28 to TRBJ2-7; 7 positions agree with TRBD1. V was clipped by 2 bases and J by 2 bases; unmatched bases: 6. The CDR3 is 15 residues long. Germline V CDR1 and CDR2: MDHEN, SYDVKM. Here the CDR3 DNA reads TGTGCCAGCAGTTTACCCCCGGGACAGACCTACGAGCAGTACTTC. As protein: CASSLPPGQTYEQYF.

V is TRBV10-2 and J is TRBJ2-3; the match to TRBD1 covers 7 bases. This CDR3 spans 14 amino acids. V trimming: 4 bases; J trimming: 1 base; junction bases outside the gene matches: 2. Per germline, CDR1 WSHSY and CDR2 SAAADI. The CDR3 sequence is CASSGTGGTDTQYF. The CDR3 bases are TGCGCCAGCAGTGGTACAGGGGGCACAGATACGCAGTATTTT.

This chain uses TRBV21-1 with TRBJ2-2; TRBD2, the table's D call, lacks a check against the DNA. TRBV21-1 counts as a pseudogene. This CDR3 comprises 13 residues. CDR3 DNA: TGTGCCAGCAGCAAGCGGGGGACAGGGGAGCTGTTTTTT. This sequence encodes CASSKRGTGELFF.

The chain recombines TRBV7-3 with TRBJ2-5, with TRBD2 identical over 11 bases. V lost 3 bases to trimming and J lost 2 bases; unmatched junction nucleotides: 5. The CDR3 is made up of 16 amino acids. Germline V gene data show CDR1 as SGHTA and CDR2 as FQGTGA. CDR3 sequence (DNA): TGTGCCAGCAGCTTCTCCCCTAGCGGGGGGCAAGAGACCCAGTACTTC. Its translation: CASSFSPSGGQETQYF.

This chain connects TRBV5-4 to TRBJ1-1; D is perhaps TRBD1 (6 bases). The germline gives CDR1 SGHNT, CDR2 YYREEE (reference sequence). The CDR3 has 15 residues. The V end lost 0 bases, the J end lost 1 base, and 10 bases lay between the germline ends. The CDR3 coding sequence is TGTGCCAGCAGCTTGGGGGCAGGGGCGAACACTGAAGCTTTCTTT. This sequence encodes CASSLGAGANTEAFF. The whole variable domain, filled in from reference TRBV5-4 and TRBJ1-1, reads ETGVTQSPTHLIKTRGQQVTLRCSSQSGHNTVSWYQQALGQGPQFIFQYYREEENGRGNFPPRFSGLQFPNYSSELNVNALELDDSALYLCASSLGAGANTEAFFGQGTRLTVV.

J is TRBJ2-7 and V is TRBV27, with TRBD1 as a possible D gene (5 bases). The CDR3 extends over 12 amino acids. Looked up from germline, CDR1 is MNHEY and CDR2 is SMNVEV (reference sequence). Trimming removed 5 bases at V and 6 bases at J, with 11 bases between. The chain's CDR3 is CASSNTGIEQYF. Here the CDR3 DNA reads TGTGCCAGCAGTAACACAGGAATCGAGCAGTACTTC.

The chain carries TRBV28 and TRBJ1-1; 11 bases are shared with TRBD1. V lost 6 bases to trimming and J lost 6 bases; unmatched junction nucleotides: 6. Germline lookup yields CDR1 MDHEN and CDR2 SYDVKM. The CDR3 loop spans 14 amino acids. CDR3 protein: CASREDRGLSEAFF. The DNA for the CDR3 is TGTGCCAGCAGAGAGGACAGGGGGCTTTCTGAAGCTTTCTTT.

The CDR3: CASSQVWKAGARSGQETQYF. The CDR3 DNA sequence: TGCGCCAGCAGCCAAGTGTGGAAGGCGGGGGCGCGAAGTGGGCAAGAGACCCAGTACTTC. This chain joins TRBV4-3 and TRBJ2-5, with D perhaps TRBD2 (7 bases). CDR1 is LGHNA and CDR2 is YSLEER in the germline V gene. V lost 1 base, J lost 2 bases, and 26 bases lay in between. The CDR3 has 20 amino acids.

V and J are TRBV7-6 and TRBJ2-2; TRBD2 matches at 7 bases. The CDR3 covers 15 residues. The germline CDR1 and CDR2 sequences are SGHVS and FNYEAQ. Germline trimming cut 5 bases from V and 3 bases from J; bases unmatched to any gene: 6. For the CDR3, the DNA is TGTGCCAGCAGCAGCGCCGGGGGGTACACCGGGGAGCTGTTTTTT. Translating gives CASSSAGGYTGELFF.

The chain links TRBV7-8 to TRBJ2-7; TRBD1 aligns across 7 bases. V shed 5 bases, J shed 6 bases, and the junction held 22 bases outside the gene matches. Germline V lookup: CDR1 SGHVS, CDR2 FQNEAQ. CDR3 length: 18 residues. The CDR3 DNA follows: TGTGCCAGCAGCCTGGAAGACAGGGAACCACTGCCGTCGGTCGAGCAGTACTTC. It is translated as CASSLEDREPLPSVEQYF. Looking up the rest from reference TRBV7-8 and TRBJ2-7 gives the full variable domain: GAGVSQSPRYKVAKRGQDVALRCDPISGHVSLFWYQQALGQGPEFLTYFQNEAQLDKSGLPSDRFFAERPEGSVSTLKIQRTQQEDSAVYLCASSLEDREPLPSVEQYFGPGTRLTVT.

The genes are TRBV29-1 and TRBJ2-2; 15 nucleotides agree with TRBD2. Trimming at V came to 6 bases and at J to 7 bases, leaving 9 bases not matched to a gene. CDR1 and CDR2 from the germline V gene are SQVTM and ANQGSEA. CDR3 length equals 16 residues. The chain's CDR3 is CSVPGLAGGKSGELFF. The DNA of the CDR3 is TGCAGCGTCCCGGGACTAGCGGGAGGAAAGAGCGGGGAGCTGTTTTTT.

This clone has just a few counts. The genes are TRBV7-9 and TRBJ1-4; D perhaps matches TRBD1 (5 bases). The CDR3 is made up of 13 amino acids. Germline CDR1 is SEHNR and CDR2 is FQNEAQ (reference sequence). V lost 11 bases, J lost 8 bases, and 18 bases lay in between. CDR3 in amino acids: CAAHDSDSEKLFF. CDR3 bases: TGTGCCGCCCACGACAGTGATTCCGAAAAACTGTTTTTT.

The chain links TRBV9 to TRBJ1-1, with a tentative D call TRBD1 (6 bases). The germline V gene has CDR1 SGDLS and CDR2 YYNGEE. V lost 4 bases, J lost 2 bases, and 15 bases lay in between. CDR3 length: 15 amino acids. The CDR3 coding sequence is TGTGCCAGCAGCCCGAGGACAGACCCTAACACTGAAGCTTTCTTT. Its protein is CASSPRTDPNTEAFF.

The chain combines TRBV7-3 with TRBJ1-2; perhaps TRBD1 as D (5 bases). This CDR3 spans 13 amino acids. Germline lookup yields CDR1 SGHTA and CDR2 FQGTGA. V lost 2 bases and J lost 6, with 10 bases in between. The CDR3: CASSLGGGDGYTF. In DNA form, the CDR3 reads TGTGCCAGCAGCTTAGGGGGGGGAGATGGCTACACCTTC.

This chain uses TRBV6-5 with TRBJ2-7, with a tentative D call TRBD1 (5 bases). This CDR3 is 13 amino acids long. Trimming left V 5 bases short and J 0 bases short, with 8 bases between. Germline lookup yields CDR1 MNHEY and CDR2 SVGAGI. The CDR3 nucleotides are TGTGCCAGCAGTCAGGGTAGCTCCTACGAGCAGTACTTC. This gives the protein CASSQGSSYEQYF.

The chain combines TRBV9 with TRBJ2-2; D may be TRBD1 (6 bases). The CDR3 totals 14 residues. V was cut by 7 bases and J by 0 bases, with 10 bases left in between. CDR1 is SGDLS, CDR2 YYNGEE, per germline. The CDR3 DNA sequence: TGTGCCAGCTCCGGGACAACGAACACCGGGGAGCTGTTTTTT. Translated: CASSGTTNTGELFF.

V gene TRBV5-1 combines with J gene TRBJ2-4; TRBD2 matches at 12 bases. The J segment lost 1 base and the V segment lost 4 bases, leaving 6 bases of the junction unmatched. This CDR3 comprises 17 residues. CDR1 is SGHRS and CDR2 is YFSETQ in the germline V gene. CDR3 amino acids: CASSGRTSGIAKNIQYF. CDR3 bases: TGCGCCAGCAGCGGGAGGACTAGCGGGATTGCCAAAAACATTCAGTACTTC. The complete variable domain, with remaining parts taken from reference TRBV5-1 and TRBJ2-4, reads KAGVTQTPRYLIKTRGQQVTLSCSPISGHRSVSWYQQTPGQGLQFLFEYFSETQRNKGNFPGRFSGRQFSNSRSEMNVSTLELGDSALYLCASSGRTSGIAKNIQYFGAGTRLSVL.

As to this clone: Additional DNA sequences in this sample encode the identical CDR3. The chain is built from TRBV7-3 and TRBJ2-2; D is unresolved. The CDR3 is made up of 14 amino acids. V was shortened by 3 bases and J by 2 bases, with 7 bases between the two germline ends. CDR1 and CDR2 (germline): SGHTA, FQGTGA. The CDR3 loop is CASSFDLNTGELFF. The CDR3 nucleotides read TGTGCCAGCAGCTTCGACTTAAACACCGGGGAGCTGTTTTTT.

CDR3 region: CASSSSMDSGYTF. The CDR3 DNA follows: TGTGCCAGCAGCTCTTCTATGGACAGTGGCTACACCTTC. This sequence joins TRBV7-9 and TRBJ1-2; D might be TRBD1 (6 bases). V dropped 4 bases and J dropped 7 bases, with 13 bases sitting between them. The CDR3 consists of 13 residues. Per the germline V gene, CDR1 is SEHNR and CDR2 is FQNEAQ (reference sequence).